This is a list of T cell receptor beta chains from one sample in a study of CD8 T cells in ankylosing spondylitis. Each CDR3 protein is one row after TCRdb ran MiXCR on the 5' RACE reads. The sample holds about 540,000 distinct CDR3 sequences, about 12% seen once. Sequencing was done on a sample of blood, either unsorted or a sorted T cell fraction (not recorded which). Receptors originate from a male donor with ankylosing spondylitis. Each CDR3 is given with its conserved first and last residue. D genes are given only for firm matches. Not all rows give a size; the values are once, few, many and, for expanded clones, a class.

cdr3_nt	cdr3_aa	clone_size	d_call	v_call	j_call
TGCGCCAGCAGCTTGGGTGACAGTCAACCCTACGAGCAGTACTTC	CASSLGDSQPYEQYF	.	.	TRBV5-1	TRBJ2-7
TGCAGTGCTAGAGGGAGGGGCGCGGCTAGCGGATACGAGCAGTACTTC	CSARGRGAASGYEQYF	.	TRBD2	TRBV20-1	TRBJ2-7
TGTGCCACCAGTGGCCCGGCACTTCAGCTAGTTAACAATGAGCAGTTCTTC	CATSGPALQLVNNEQFF	few	.	TRBV24-1	TRBJ2-1
TGTGCCAGCTACCGGGACGAGGGGGAAAAACTGTTTTTT	CASYRDEGEKLFF	.	.	TRBV2	TRBJ1-4
TGTGCCAGCAGTTTCTCCGAGAGCAATCAGCCCCAGCATTTT	CASSFSESNQPQHF	.	.	TRBV12-3/TRBV12-4	TRBJ1-5
TGTGCCAGCAGCTTCAATTGGGGGGGCGAGGGGTATGGCTACACCTTC	CASSFNWGGEGYGYTF	.	.	TRBV7-2	TRBJ1-2
TGTGCCAGCAGCCGCCTTTTCACCGGGACAGGGGCTGAAAAACTGTTTTTT	CASSRLFTGTGAEKLFF	many	TRBD1	TRBV12-3/TRBV12-4	TRBJ1-4
TGTGCCAGCAGCTTTAACAGGCGTGGAGAGACCCAGTACTTC	CASSFNRRGETQYF	.	.	TRBV11-3	TRBJ2-5
TGTGCCACCAGTGATTTGCGGTCAGGTATCACAGATACGCAGTATTTT	CATSDLRSGITDTQYF	few	.	TRBV24-1	TRBJ2-3
TGTGCCAGCAGTGTCCGGGGGAGGGATGAAGCTTTCTTT	CASSVRGRDEAFF	.	.	TRBV6-1	TRBJ1-1
TGCGCCAGCAACAGGGCTGGAGAGACCCAGTACTTC	CASNRAGETQYF	few	.	TRBV5-1	TRBJ2-5
TGCAGCCCTCGGGACCCCCGATCTAGCACAGATACGCAGTATTTT	CSPRDPRSSTDTQYF	many	.	TRBV20-1	TRBJ2-3
TGCGCCAGCAGCCTGGGATTCGGCGGGAGGGACCTGGAGACCCAGTACTTC	CASSLGFGGRDLETQYF	.	TRBD2	TRBV5-1	TRBJ2-5
TGTGCCAGCAGCCCCACGGGTGGGAGCGCCAATGAGCAGTTCTTC	CASSPTGGSANEQFF	few	.	TRBV9	TRBJ2-1
TGCGCCAGCAGCTTGGCTTTCGGAGCGGGGGATGAGCAGTTCTTC	CASSLAFGAGDEQFF	many	TRBD2	TRBV5-1	TRBJ2-1
TGTGCCAGCAGCTTAGATGGGACTAGCGGTTACACCGGGGAGCTGTTTTTT	CASSLDGTSGYTGELFF	.	TRBD2	TRBV11-2	TRBJ2-2
TGCGCCAGCAGCTTTACGACAGGAAACTCTGGGGCCAACGTCCTGACTTTC	CASSFTTGNSGANVLTF	.	.	TRBV5-1	TRBJ2-6
TGTGCCAGCAGCTTACTCTTGACAGGCAATCAGCCCCAGCATTTT	CASSLLLTGNQPQHF	few	.	TRBV7-2	TRBJ1-5
TGTGCCAGCATTGAACGAATCACAGATACGCAGTATTTT	CASIERITDTQYF	many	.	TRBV6-6	TRBJ2-3
TGTGCCAGCACCAAAGGGGACAGGAACTATGGCTACACCTTC	CASTKGDRNYGYTF	few	TRBD1	TRBV12-3/TRBV12-4	TRBJ1-2
TGTGCCAGCAGCCGGGACAAAGGCCTTTGGGAGCAGTTCTTC	CASSRDKGLWEQFF	many	.	TRBV6-1	TRBJ2-1
TGTGCCAGCAGCGTAGTTCGGGGTCGACAGGGATTATCGGGTGGATCACCCCTCCACTTT	CASSVVRGRQGLSGGSPLHF	.	TRBD1	TRBV9	TRBJ1-6
TGCAGCGTTGCGACGGGGAGGGACACCGGGGAGCTGTTTTTT	CSVATGRDTGELFF	.	TRBD2	TRBV29-1	TRBJ2-2
TGTGCCAGCAGCCAGGACAGGGCGACAGGAACGATTACCTATGGCTACACCTTC	CASSQDRATGTITYGYTF	few	TRBD1	TRBV4-2	TRBJ1-2
TGTGCCAGCAGTAAGGGACTAGCGGATCTCTCCTACAATGAGCAGTTCTTC	CASSKGLADLSYNEQFF	few	TRBD2	TRBV2	TRBJ2-1
TGCGCCAGCAGCTGGACCGTCGCCGGGGAGCTGTTTTTT	CASSWTVAGELFF	.	.	TRBV5-1	TRBJ2-2
TGTGCCAGCAGTTACGCCACATACAATGAGCAGTTCTTC	CASSYATYNEQFF	.	.	TRBV6-5	TRBJ2-1
TGTGCCAGCAGTGCTGCTGGACTAGCGGGAGGACGAGCCGGGGAGCTGTTTTTT	CASSAAGLAGGRAGELFF	few	TRBD2	TRBV6-1	TRBJ2-2
TGCAGCTCCGGCGGGGATAACTATGGCTACACCTTC	CSSGGDNYGYTF	.	.	TRBV29-1	TRBJ1-2
TGCAGTGTGGGTACAGGACTTAAACCTTTCTTT	CSVGTGLKPFF	many	.	TRBV20-1	TRBJ1-1
TGTGCCAGTAGTATCCGGGACAGGGAATATCAGCCCCAGCATTTT	CASSIRDREYQPQHF	.	TRBD1	TRBV19	TRBJ1-5
TGTGCCAGCAGTTCGGACAGGCGCTACTCTGGGGCCAACGTCCTGACTTTC	CASSSDRRYSGANVLTF	many	TRBD1	TRBV12-3/TRBV12-4	TRBJ2-6
TGTGCCAGCAGCTCCGGGACAGGGGGCTGGGGTGAAGCTTTCTTT	CASSSGTGGWGEAFF	few	TRBD1	TRBV7-9	TRBJ1-1
TGTGCCAGCAGCGCGGACACGCAATATAGTCCCCAGCATTTT	CASSADTQYSPQHF	.	.	TRBV7-9	TRBJ1-5
TGTGCCAGCGTAGAGAGCTCCGGGGAGCTGTTTTTT	CASVESSGELFF	few	.	TRBV12-3/TRBV12-4	TRBJ2-2
TGTGCCAGCAGTCCTCACCTTTCAGTCAATGAGCAGTTCTTC	CASSPHLSVNEQFF	.	.	TRBV3-1	TRBJ2-1
TGCAGTGCTAGCTTGGGAGGCAATCAGCCCCAGCATTTT	CSASLGGNQPQHF	.	.	TRBV20-1	TRBJ1-5
TGCGCCAGCAGCTTGGTTTCCGGGACTCCTTACGAGCAGTACTTC	CASSLVSGTPYEQYF	few	.	TRBV5-1	TRBJ2-7
TGTGCCAGCAGCAAGACCGGGACAGACCGATTCACTGAAGCTTTCTTT	CASSKTGTDRFTEAFF	.	TRBD1	TRBV9	TRBJ1-1
TGTGCCAGCAGCCCAGAGGGGGGGTTCACCTCCTACAATGAGCAGTTCTTC	CASSPEGGFTSYNEQFF	.	.	TRBV4-2	TRBJ2-1
TGCAGTGCTGGGGGGTCTAGTCGAAATCAGCCCCAGCATTTT	CSAGGSSRNQPQHF	.	.	TRBV20-1	TRBJ1-5
TGTGCCAGCAGCCTCAGACAGGCAGCCCCTGAAGCTTTCTTT	CASSLRQAAPEAFF	many	.	TRBV7-9	TRBJ1-1
TGCAGTGCTAGAGGTCGGGTGGCTAGCGCGTCCTACGAGCAGTACTTC	CSARGRVASASYEQYF	once	.	TRBV20-1	TRBJ2-7
TGTGCCAGCAGCCGACTTAGCGGGAGAGTCAATGAGCAGTTCTTC	CASSRLSGRVNEQFF	few	TRBD2	TRBV3-1	TRBJ2-1
TGTGCCAGCAGCTTAGTGGTGGGTGGAGGCTACACCTTC	CASSLVVGGGYTF	few	.	TRBV7-9	TRBJ1-2
TGTGCCAGCAGTGATGTCGCAGAACAGCCCCAGCATTTT	CASSDVAEQPQHF	.	.	TRBV6-1	TRBJ1-5
TGTGCCAGCAGCAAGACTAGCGGGAGCCCTTCTCCGACCGGGGAGCTGTTTTTT	CASSKTSGSPSPTGELFF	.	TRBD2	TRBV12-3/TRBV12-4	TRBJ2-2
TGTGCCACCAGTGACGCACTAGGCACAGATACGCAGTATTTT	CATSDALGTDTQYF	.	.	TRBV24-1	TRBJ2-3
TGTGCCAGCAGTCCTAGGGGGAGGGCCGAAGAGACCCAGTACTTC	CASSPRGRAEETQYF	.	.	TRBV12-3/TRBV12-4	TRBJ2-5
TGCAGTGCAAAGGGAGGACTAGCGGGGGGGATCTACAATGAGCAGTTCTTC	CSAKGGLAGGIYNEQFF	.	TRBD2	TRBV20-1	TRBJ2-1